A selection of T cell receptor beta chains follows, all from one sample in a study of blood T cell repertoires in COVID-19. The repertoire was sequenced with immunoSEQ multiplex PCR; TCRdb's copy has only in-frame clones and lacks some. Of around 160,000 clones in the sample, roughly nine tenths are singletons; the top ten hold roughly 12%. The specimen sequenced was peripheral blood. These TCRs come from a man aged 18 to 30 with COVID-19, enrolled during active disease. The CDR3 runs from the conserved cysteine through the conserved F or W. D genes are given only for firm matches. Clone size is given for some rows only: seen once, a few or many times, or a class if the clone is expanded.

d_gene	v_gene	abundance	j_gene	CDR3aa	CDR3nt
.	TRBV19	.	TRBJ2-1	CASSIGQVGEQFF	TGTGCCAGTAGTATAGGCCAGGTGGGTGAGCAGTTCTTC
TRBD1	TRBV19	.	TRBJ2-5	CASSRTGAQVETQYF	TGTGCCAGTAGCCGGACAGGGGCGCAGGTGGAGACCCAGTACTTC
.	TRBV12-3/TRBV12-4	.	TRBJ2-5	CASSLGGVETQYF	TGTGCCAGCAGTTTAGGCGGCGTGGAGACCCAGTACTTC
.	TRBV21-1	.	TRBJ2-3	CASSKVKSSTDTQYF	TGTGCCAGCAGCAAAGTAAAGAGTAGCACAGATACGCAGTATTTT
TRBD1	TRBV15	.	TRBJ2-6	CATSTGQTANVLTF	TGTGCCACCAGCACGGGACAGACGGCCAACGTCCTGACTTTC
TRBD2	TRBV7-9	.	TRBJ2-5	CASRYSLAGDGQETQYF	TGTGCCAGCAGATACAGCTTAGCGGGAGATGGGCAAGAGACCCAGTACTTC
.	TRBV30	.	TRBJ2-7	CAWSVGGPGPNEQYF	TGTGCCTGGAGTGTAGGTGGGCCAGGCCCTAACGAGCAGTACTTC
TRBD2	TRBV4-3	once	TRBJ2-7	CASSPGGSFYEQYF	TGCGCCAGCAGCCCTGGCGGGAGTTTCTACGAGCAGTACTTC
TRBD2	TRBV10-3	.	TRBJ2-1	CAIRVGLADYNEQFF	TGTGCCATCAGGGTAGGGCTAGCGGATTACAATGAGCAGTTCTTC
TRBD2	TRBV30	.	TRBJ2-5	CARTSGAQETQYF	TGTGCCAGGACTAGCGGGGCTCAAGAGACCCAGTACTTC
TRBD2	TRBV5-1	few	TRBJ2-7	CASSLAPLAGTYEQYF	TGCGCCAGCAGCTTGGCCCCGCTAGCGGGAACCTACGAGCAGTACTTC
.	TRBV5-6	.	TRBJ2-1	CASSSDTLGNEQFF	TGTGCCAGCAGCTCCGACACCCTTGGGAATGAGCAGTTCTTC
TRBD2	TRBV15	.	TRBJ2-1	CATSRDLAGVSAYNEQFF	TGTGCCACCAGCAGAGATTTGGCGGGAGTTTCGGCGTACAATGAGCAGTTCTTC
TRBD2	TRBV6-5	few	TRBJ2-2	CASSRTSGTGELFF	TGTGCCAGCAGTCGGACTAGCGGTACCGGGGAGCTGTTTTTT
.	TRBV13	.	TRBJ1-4	CASSSGRDNEKLFF	TGTGCCAGCAGCTCCGGACGGGATAATGAAAAACTGTTTTTT
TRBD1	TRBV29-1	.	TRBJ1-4	CSVPDRRNEKLFF	TGCAGCGTACCGGACAGGAGAAATGAAAAACTGTTTTTT
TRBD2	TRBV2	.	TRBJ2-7	CASSEGVAASGRAVFNEQYF	TGTGCCAGCAGTGAAGGCGTGGCGGCTAGCGGGAGGGCCGTTTTCAACGAGCAGTACTTC
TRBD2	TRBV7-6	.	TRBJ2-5	CASSLGGAGGIMETQYF	TGTGCCAGCAGCCTGGGGGGAGCGGGAGGGATAATGGAGACCCAGTACTTC
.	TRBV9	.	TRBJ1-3	CASSDEPGKPGNTIYF	TGTGCCAGCAGCGACGAACCCGGGAAGCCTGGAAACACCATATATTTT
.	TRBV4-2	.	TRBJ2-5	CASSQSRQETQYF	TGTGCCAGCAGCCAATCGAGACAAGAGACCCAGTACTTC
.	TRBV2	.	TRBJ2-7	CASSEGGTYEQYF	TGTGCCAGCAGTGAAGGTGGGACTTACGAGCAGTACTTC
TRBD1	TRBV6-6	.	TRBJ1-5	CASSYSGQGLSQPQHF	TGTGCCAGCAGTTACTCGGGACAGGGGTTAAGTCAGCCCCAGCATTTT
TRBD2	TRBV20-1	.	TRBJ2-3	CSASGLAGTDTQYF	TGCAGTGCTAGTGGTCTAGCGGGCACAGATACGCAGTATTTT
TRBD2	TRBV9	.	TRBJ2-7	CASSQTTSATYEQYF	TGTGCCAGCAGCCAAACTACTAGCGCGACGTACGAGCAGTACTTC
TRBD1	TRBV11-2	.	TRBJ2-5	CASSVTGARETQYF	TGTGCCAGCAGCGTGACAGGGGCAAGAGAGACCCAGTACTTC
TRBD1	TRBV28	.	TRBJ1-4	CASSQWTGEDEKLLF	TGTGCCAGCAGTCAGTGGACAGGGGAGGATGAAAAACTGCTTTTT
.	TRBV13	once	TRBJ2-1	CASSLGFGGRGHEQFF	TGTGCCAGCAGCTTAGGGTTTGGGGGGAGAGGCCATGAGCAGTTCTTC
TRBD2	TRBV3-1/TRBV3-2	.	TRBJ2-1	CASRSPAGGYIGEQFF	TGTGCCAGCAGATCGCCTGCGGGAGGATATATCGGTGAGCAGTTCTTC
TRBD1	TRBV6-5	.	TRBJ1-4	CASSAGTGLEKLFF	TGTGCCAGCAGCGCCGGGACAGGGCTGGAAAAACTGTTTTTT
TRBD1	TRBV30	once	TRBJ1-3	CAWSKALGRGPGNTIYF	TGTGCCTGGAGTAAAGCCTTGGGCAGGGGGCCTGGAAACACCATATATTTT
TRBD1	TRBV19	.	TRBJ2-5	CASSIPGTGARETQYF	TGTGCCAGTAGTATACCCGGGACAGGGGCCCGAGAGACCCAGTACTTC
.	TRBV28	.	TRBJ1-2	CATGENYGYTF	TGTGCCACGGGGGAAAACTATGGCTACACCTTC
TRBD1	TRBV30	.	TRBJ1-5	CAWDRGTVKDQPQHF	TGTGCCTGGGACAGGGGGACCGTCAAGGATCAGCCCCAGCATTTT
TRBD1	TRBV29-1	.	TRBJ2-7	CSVERDSPYEQYF	TGCAGCGTAGAACGGGACAGTCCCTACGAGCAGTACTTC
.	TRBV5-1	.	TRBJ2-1	CASSLTGRNEQFF	TGCGCCAGCAGCTTGACAGGGCGGAATGAGCAGTTCTTC
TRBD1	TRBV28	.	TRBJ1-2	CASSSTGGNYGYTF	TGTGCCAGCAGTTCCACAGGGGGAAACTATGGCTACACCTTC
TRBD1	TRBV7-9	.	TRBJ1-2	CASSLVQGASGYTF	TGTGCCAGCAGCTTAGTACAGGGGGCGAGTGGCTACACCTTC
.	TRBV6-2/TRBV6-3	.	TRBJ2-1	CASSWAGLTYNEQFF	TGTGCCAGCAGCTGGGCGGGACTGACCTACAATGAGCAGTTCTTC
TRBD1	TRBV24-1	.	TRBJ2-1	CATSDRGLGRWSNEQFF	TGTGCCACCAGTGACAGGGGGCTGGGGCGGTGGTCCAATGAGCAGTTCTTC
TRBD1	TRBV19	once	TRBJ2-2	CASSMQGAWSTGKLFF	TGTGCCAGTAGTATGCAGGGGGCATGGAGCACCGGGAAGCTGTTTTTT
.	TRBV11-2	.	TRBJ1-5	CASSLESGGDSNQPQHF	TGTGCCAGCAGCTTAGAATCTGGGGGCGATAGCAATCAGCCCCAGCATTTT
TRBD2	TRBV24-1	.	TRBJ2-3	CATSDLAWEGDTQYF	TGTGCCACCAGTGACCTCGCCTGGGAGGGAGATACGCAGTATTTT
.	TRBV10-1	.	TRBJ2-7	CASSEPGSEQYF	TGCGCCAGCAGTGAACCAGGGTCCGAGCAGTACTTC
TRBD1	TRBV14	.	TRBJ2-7	CASSQHLGDRFYEQYF	TGTGCCAGCAGCCAACATTTGGGGGACAGATTCTACGAGCAGTACTTC
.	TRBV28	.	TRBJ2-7	CASSFSDRSFYEQYF	TGTGCCAGCAGTTTCTCCGACAGGAGCTTTTACGAGCAGTACTTC
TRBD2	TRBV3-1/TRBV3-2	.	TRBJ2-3	CASSQPSGSTDTQYF	TGTGCCAGCAGCCAACCTAGCGGGAGCACAGATACGCAGTATTTT
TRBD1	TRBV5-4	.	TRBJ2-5	CASSTGQTSWETQYF	TGTGCCAGCAGCACGGGACAGACTTCCTGGGAGACCCAGTACTTC
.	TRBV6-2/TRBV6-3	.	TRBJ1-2	CASSSPRTLGEGYTF	TGTGCCAGCAGTTCCCCCCGGACCCTAGGGGAAGGCTACACCTTC
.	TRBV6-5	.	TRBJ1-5	CASRPPGNQPQHF	TGTGCCAGCAGACCGCCCGGGAATCAGCCCCAGCATTTT
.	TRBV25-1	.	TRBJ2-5	CASSRDRQETQYF	TGTGCCAGCAGTAGAGACAGGCAAGAGACCCAGTACTTC
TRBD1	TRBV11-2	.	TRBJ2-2	CASRLLQGAGELFF	TGTGCCAGCAGACTACTACAGGGGGCCGGGGAGCTGTTTTTT
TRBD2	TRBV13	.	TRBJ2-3	CASSPLSGSRADTQYF	TGTGCCAGCAGCCCGTTAAGCGGGAGTAGGGCAGATACGCAGTATTTT
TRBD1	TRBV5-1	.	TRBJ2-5	CASSSGQGGETQYF	TGCGCCAGCAGCTCGGGACAGGGCGGCGAGACCCAGTACTTC
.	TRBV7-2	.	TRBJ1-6	CASSLRSGDSPLHF	TGTGCCAGCAGCCTCCGGTCAGGGGATTCACCCCTCCACTTT
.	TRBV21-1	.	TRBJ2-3	CASSTGCGGSTDTQYF	TGTGCCAGCTCAACGGGTTGCGGGGGAAGCACAGATACGCAGTATTTT